This TCR beta chain is from a study of blood T cell repertoires in COVID-19. Here immunoSEQ multiplex PCR was the method, and the copy in TCRdb shows in-frame clones only, minus some. Here the sample spans some 130,000 clones, about 90% being singletons. The CDR3 runs to 13 residues. Trimming took 7 bases from V and 2 from J, leaving 11 bases between them. The sequenced sample consisted of peripheral blood. This TCR derives from a woman in her sixties or seventies with acute or convalescent COVID-19. The gene calls are TRBV12-3 or TRBV12-4 and TRBJ1-2; D might be TRBD1 (6 bases). The CDR3: CASTGEANYGYTF. In DNA, the CDR3 is TGTGCCAGCACAGGGGAAGCGAACTATGGCTACACCTTC.